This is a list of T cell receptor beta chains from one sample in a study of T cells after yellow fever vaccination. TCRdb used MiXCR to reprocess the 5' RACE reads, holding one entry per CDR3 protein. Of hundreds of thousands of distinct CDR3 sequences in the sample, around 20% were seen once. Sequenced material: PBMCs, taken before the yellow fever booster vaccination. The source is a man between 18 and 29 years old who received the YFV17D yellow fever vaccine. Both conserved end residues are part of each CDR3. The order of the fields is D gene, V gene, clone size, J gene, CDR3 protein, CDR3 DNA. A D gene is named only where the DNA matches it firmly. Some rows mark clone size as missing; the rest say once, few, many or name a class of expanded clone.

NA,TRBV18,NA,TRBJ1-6,CASSPRENSPLHF,TGTGCCAGCTCACCCAGGGAGAATTCACCCCTCCACTTT
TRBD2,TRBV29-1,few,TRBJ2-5,CSVGRVAGDLGQQETQYF,TGCAGCGTTGGCCGGGTAGCGGGGGACCTAGGGCAACAAGAGACCCAGTACTTC
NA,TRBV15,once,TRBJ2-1,CATSSKGQPNEQFF,TGTGCCACCAGCAGCAAAGGACAGCCGAATGAGCAGTTCTTC
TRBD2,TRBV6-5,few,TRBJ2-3,CASSYAGGHSDTQYF,TGTGCCAGCAGCTACGCGGGGGGGCATTCAGATACGCAGTATTTT
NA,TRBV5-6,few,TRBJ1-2,CASSFGDGTLF,NA
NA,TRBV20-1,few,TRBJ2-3,CSAIPGSGNTDTQYF,TGCAGTGCCATCCCGGGTAGCGGCAACACAGATACGCAGTATTTT
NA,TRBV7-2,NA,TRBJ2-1,CASSLARGRLYNEQFF,TGTGCCAGCAGCTTAGCGCGGGGGCGACTCTACAATGAGCAGTTCTTC
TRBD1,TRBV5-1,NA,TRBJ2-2,CASSYGTGSIGELFF,TGCGCCAGCAGCTACGGGACAGGTTCGATTGGGGAGCTGTTTTTT
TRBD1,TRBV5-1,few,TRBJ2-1,CASSFYRGLYNEQFF,TGCGCCAGCAGCTTTTACAGGGGGCTCTACAATGAGCAGTTCTTC
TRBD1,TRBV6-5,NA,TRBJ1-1,CASSYDRGQRTEAFF,TGTGCCAGCAGTTACGACAGGGGGCAAAGGACTGAAGCTTTCTTT
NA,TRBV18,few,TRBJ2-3,CASSPPVDTQYF,TGTGCCAGCTCACCACCGGTGGATACGCAGTATTTT
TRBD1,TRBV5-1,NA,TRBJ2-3,CASSLGQGFNTQYF,TGCGCCAGCAGCCTGGGACAGGGTTTTAATACGCAGTATTTT
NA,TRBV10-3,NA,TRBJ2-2,CAMRGGTGELFF,TGTGCCATGAGAGGGGGCACCGGGGAGCTGTTTTTT
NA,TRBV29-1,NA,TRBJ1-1,CSVGIGGTEAFF,TGCAGCGTTGGAATAGGGGGGACTGAAGCTTTCTTT
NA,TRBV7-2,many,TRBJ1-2,CASSSGGGYGYTF,TGTGCCAGCAGCTCCGGGGGAGGCTATGGCTACACCTTC
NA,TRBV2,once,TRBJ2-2,CASSPSAGYTGELFF,TGTGCCAGCAGTCCGTCGGCGGGCTACACCGGGGAGCTGTTTTTT
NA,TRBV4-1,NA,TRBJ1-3,CASSLRSRVGSIGNTIYF,TGCGCCAGCAGCCTTCGGAGCAGGGTCGGTAGTATCGGAAACACCATATATTTT
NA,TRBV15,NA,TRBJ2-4,CATSGGSKNIQYF,TGTGCCACCAGCGGAGGGTCCAAAAACATTCAGTACTTC
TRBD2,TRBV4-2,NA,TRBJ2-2,CASSPKRGGTGELFF,TGTGCCAGCAGCCCGAAGCGGGGAGGGACCGGGGAGCTGTTTTTT
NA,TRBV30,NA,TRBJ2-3,CAWRDTDTQYF,TGTGCCTGGAGGGACACAGATACGCAGTATTTT
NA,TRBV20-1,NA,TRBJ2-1,CSARDPGGSSYNEQFF,TGCAGTGCTAGAGATCCCGGGGGAAGCTCCTACAATGAGCAGTTCTTC
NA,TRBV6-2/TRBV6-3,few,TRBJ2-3,CASSPTPQGSTDTQYF,TGTGCCAGCAGCCCAACGCCACAGGGTAGCACAGATACGCAGTATTTT
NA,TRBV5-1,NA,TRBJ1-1,CASSLVTIGTEAFF,TGCGCCAGCAGCTTAGTTACGATTGGGACTGAAGCTTTCTTT
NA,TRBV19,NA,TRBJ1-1,CASFRGGTEAFF,TGTGCCAGTTTTCGAGGCGGCACTGAAGCTTTCTTT
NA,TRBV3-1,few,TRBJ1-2,CASSQTTGLTYGYTF,TGTGCCAGCAGCCAAACAACAGGGTTGACCTATGGCTACACCTTC
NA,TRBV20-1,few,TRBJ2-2,CSAFPGAVNTGELFF,TGCAGTGCTTTTCCAGGGGCGGTAAACACCGGGGAGCTGTTTTTT
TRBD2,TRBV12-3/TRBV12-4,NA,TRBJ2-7,CASRATSGVFYEQYF,TGTGCCAGCAGAGCCACTAGCGGTGTATTCTACGAGCAGTACTTC
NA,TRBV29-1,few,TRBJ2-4,CSVAGSAKNIQYF,TGCAGCGTTGCAGGGTCAGCCAAAAACATTCAGTACTTC
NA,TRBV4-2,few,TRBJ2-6,CASSQDMYSGANVLTF,TGTGCCAGCAGCCAAGATATGTACTCTGGGGCCAACGTCCTGACTTTC
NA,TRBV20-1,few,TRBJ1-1,CSASSPGGPSTEAFF,TGCAGTGCTAGCAGCCCGGGGGGTCCCTCCACTGAAGCTTTCTTT
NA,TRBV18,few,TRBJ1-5,CASSPQVNQPQHF,TGTGCCAGCTCACCACAGGTGAATCAGCCCCAGCATTTT
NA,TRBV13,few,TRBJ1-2,CASSWAVANYGYTF,TGTGCCAGCAGCTGGGCAGTAGCTAACTATGGCTACACCTTC
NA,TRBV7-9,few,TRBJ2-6,CASRASSGANVLTF,TGTGCCAGCAGGGCAAGCTCTGGGGCCAACGTCCTGACTTTC
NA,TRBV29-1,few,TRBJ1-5,CSVISDSNQPQHF,TGCAGCGTTATTTCAGATAGCAATCAGCCCCAGCATTTT
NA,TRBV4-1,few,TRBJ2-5,CASSPPDVGETQYF,TGCGCCAGCAGCCCCCCGGACGTTGGTGAGACCCAGTACTTC
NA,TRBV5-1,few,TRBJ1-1,CASSSNRVFTEAFF,TGCGCCAGCAGCTCGAACAGGGTTTTCACTGAAGCTTTCTTT
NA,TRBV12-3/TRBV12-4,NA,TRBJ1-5,CASRRVGQPQHF,TGTGCCAGCCGGAGGGTAGGTCAGCCCCAGCATTTT
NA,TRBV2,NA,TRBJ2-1,CASRWGILYNEQFF,TGTGCCAGCAGATGGGGGATCTTGTACAATGAGCAGTTCTTC
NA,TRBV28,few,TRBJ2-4,CASSFWGAWYF,TGTGCCAGCAGTTTTTGGGGGGCTTGGTACTTC
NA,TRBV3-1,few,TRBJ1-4,CASSQLGHNEKLFF,TGTGCCAGCAGCCAGCTCGGCCATAATGAAAAACTGTTTTTT
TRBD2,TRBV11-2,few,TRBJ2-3,CASSLAGRLSGVVDTQYF,TGTGCCAGCAGCTTAGCCGGCCGTCTGAGCGGGGTTGTAGATACGCAGTATTTT
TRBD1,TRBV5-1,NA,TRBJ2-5,CASSFETGTEETQYF,TGCGCCAGCAGCTTCGAGACCGGGACAGAGGAGACCCAGTACTTC
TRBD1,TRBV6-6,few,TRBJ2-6,CASSKKQGSGANVLTF,TGTGCCAGCAGCAAGAAACAGGGGTCCGGGGCCAACGTCCTGACTTTC
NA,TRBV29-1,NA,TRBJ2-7,CSVETAKQGFYEQYF,TGCAGCGTTGAAACAGCGAAGCAGGGATTCTACGAGCAGTACTTC
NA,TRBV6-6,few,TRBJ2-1,CASSYYGGGNEQFF,TGTGCCAGCAGTTACTACGGGGGTGGCAATGAGCAGTTCTTC
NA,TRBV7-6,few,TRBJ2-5,CASSDRTGETQYF,TGTGCCAGCAGTGACCGAACCGGGGAGACCCAGTACTTC
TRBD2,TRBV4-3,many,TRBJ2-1,CASSPGTSAYNEQFF,TGCGCCAGCAGCCCCGGGACTAGCGCATACAATGAGCAGTTCTTC
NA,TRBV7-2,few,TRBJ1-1,CASRQGGSTEAFF,TGTGCCAGCAGGCAAGGGGGTAGCACTGAAGCTTTCTTT
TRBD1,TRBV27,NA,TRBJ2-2,CASHLTGSIGELFF,TGTGCCAGCCATTTGACAGGGAGTATCGGGGAGCTGTTTTTT
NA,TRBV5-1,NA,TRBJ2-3,CASSPTAAATDTQYF,TGCGCCAGCAGCCCAACCGCAGCGGCGACAGATACGCAGTATTTT
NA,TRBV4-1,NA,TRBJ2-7,CASSQVGRLYEQYF,TGCGCCAGCAGCCAAGTAGGCAGGCTCTACGAGCAGTACTTC
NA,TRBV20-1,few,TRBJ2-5,CSARSGGYSETQYF,TGCAGTGCTAGATCCGGCGGTTATTCGGAGACCCAGTACTTC
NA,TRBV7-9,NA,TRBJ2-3,CASSFGRGSTDTQYF,TGTGCCAGCAGCTTCGGGCGGGGTAGCACAGATACGCAGTATTTT
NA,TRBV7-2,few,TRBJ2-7,CASSLVDSLWGSEQYF,TGTGCCAGCAGCTTAGTCGACAGCCTCTGGGGGTCCGAGCAGTACTTC
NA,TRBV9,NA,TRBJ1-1,CASSVAPDTEAFF,TGTGCCAGCAGCGTAGCCCCCGACACTGAAGCTTTCTTT